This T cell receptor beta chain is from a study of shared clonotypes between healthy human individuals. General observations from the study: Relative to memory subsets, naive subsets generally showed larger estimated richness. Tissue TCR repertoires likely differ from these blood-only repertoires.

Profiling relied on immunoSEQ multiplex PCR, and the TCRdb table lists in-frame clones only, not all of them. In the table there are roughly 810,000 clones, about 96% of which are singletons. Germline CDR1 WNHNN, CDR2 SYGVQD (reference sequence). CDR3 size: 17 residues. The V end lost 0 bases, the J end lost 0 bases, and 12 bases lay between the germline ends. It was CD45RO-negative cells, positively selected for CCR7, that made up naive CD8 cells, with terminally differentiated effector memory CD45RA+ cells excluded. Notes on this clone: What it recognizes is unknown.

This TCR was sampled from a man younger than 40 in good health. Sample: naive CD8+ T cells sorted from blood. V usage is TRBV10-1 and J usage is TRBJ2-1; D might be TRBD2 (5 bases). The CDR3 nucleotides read TGCGCCAGCAGTGAGTCGGTGCGGAGGAGCTCCTACAATGAGCAGTTCTTC. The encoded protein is CASSESVRRSSYNEQFF.